This T cell receptor beta chain stems from a study of shared clonotypes between healthy human individuals (dated by TCRdb to about 2020). Regarding the research as a whole: The cohort included a few men and a couple of women between 18 and 49 years of age. For each donor, CD4 naive and CD4 memory were each given three plates, CD8 naive was given two plates, and CD8 memory was given one plate. To increase sequencing depth and limit assay-specific biases, different laboratories used diverse techniques to prepare libraries and sequence TCR repertoires. To estimate repertoire size and how much clonotype sharing occurs between individuals, the study deeply sequenced the blood TCR repertoires of 5 or 6 healthy adults. Per donor, leukapheresis produced somewhere between about 0.85 and 8.9 billion PBMCs. Overall results and qualifications from the work: Incomplete sequencing was indicated by rarefaction of sorted-subset datasets, despite the large sequencing depth. Higher generation probabilities were observed for clonotypes shared by all four sorted-subset donors than for non-shared clonotypes. Sampling was limited to blood, and TCR repertoires in tissue likely differ from TCR repertoires in blood. Naive subsets generally had larger estimated clonotype richness than memory subsets did. The genetic and exposure-history diversity represented was limited by the small number of donors. Approximately 4.8% of naive CD4, 3.5% of naive CD8, around 2.3% of memory CD4, and 0.35% to 0.4% of memory CD8 clonotypes were shared across several donors. Based on pairwise subsampling, the degree of clonotype sharing among donors was expected to be affected by sequencing depth.

The CDR3 contains 15 residues, cysteine and phenylalanine counted. Only CDR3 DNA remains: 45 bases, in frame from the first base. For CDR1 and CDR2, the germline V gene lists SGHRS and YFSETQ. Germline trimming amounts to 0 bases on V and 8 bases on J, with 7 as the count of junction bases outside the gene matches. Turning to this clone: Which antigen it targets is not known. No base qualities exist here, and no much larger clone lies one base off it.

Using the deep immunoSEQ assay, multiplex PCR amplified TCR CDR3 regions from genomic DNA. For each cell subset, the extracted genomic DNA was distributed evenly across all wells of several immunoSEQ 96-well plates, and each plate served as one replicate. For sorted subsets, approximately 190 ng of genomic DNA, equivalent to 25,000 to 30,000 T cell genomes, went into each replicate PCR. Purified libraries were measured with a Qubit 3.0 fluorometer, size-checked on a Bioanalyzer 2100, and measured again with the KAPA Library Quantification kit. A separate single-read 150-cycle Illumina NextSeq 550 flow cell was used to sequence each immunoSEQ 96-well plate. The paper's processing steps were these. Because the immunoSEQ output held only junctional sequences and lacked quality scores, the filtering could not match the filtering applied to full-length reads. To assign V/J genes and CDR3, sequences were annotated using PyIR, a Python wrapper for IgBLAST v1.9, with IMGT germline references. Any read was removed if the V/J assignment was weak (E-value above 1e-6), the CDR3 was missing, or the read contained stop codons, out-of-frame junctions, or ambiguous translated residues. V3J clonotypes were defined by identical inferred V gene, J gene, and CDR3 amino acid sequence. Percentage overlap between repertoires was computed as shared unique clonotypes divided by the size of the smaller repertoire. RTK rarefaction, the Chao1 estimator, and Recon v2.1 estimates of unobserved clonotypes were used to assess repertoire richness. For all TCRbeta clonotypes obtained by the gDNA method from a handful of donors, generation probabilities were computed with OLGA. TCRdb mirrors the immuneACCESS table, restricted to in-frame sequences. Some clones are absent from its copies; in checked studies, under half trace to an unresolved V gene, and the reason for the others is unknown. D and trimming were read from the DNA, whereas the V and J calls and clone size are those reported in that table. The sample contains about 2.1 million clones, 90% to 95% of them found a single time. The ten largest make up more than 1.5% of the sample.

For the CD8 naive samples, CD45RO-negative cells were positively selected for CCR7, yielding a CD45RA+CCR7+ population from which TemRA cells were excluded. Donors were healthy HIV-negative adults with no recently reported acute infections or vaccinations. Every donor was a Caucasian adult living in Nashville, Tennessee, USA. After blood collection by leukapheresis, PBMCs were isolated using Ficoll-Histopaque density gradient centrifugation and then cryopreserved in the vapor phase of liquid nitrogen. Purity and quantity of every magnetically sorted T cell population were checked by analytical flow cytometry. From each sorted fraction, genomic DNA was isolated and quantified by UV absorbance on a Nanodrop 2000c.

The sample was naive CD8+ T cells from PBMCs. The cell subset or site label here, explained by the study, means: CD45RA+CCR7+. This receptor was taken from a man younger than 30 in good health. Some clones in this sample may be carry-over from other donors' samples. The rearrangement combines TRBV5-1 with TRBJ2-1, and 8 junctional nucleotides match TRBD2. CDR3 protein: CASSLVGRALDEQFF. In nucleotides, the sequence is TGCGCCAGCAGCTTGGTCGGGAGGGCCTTAGATGAGCAGTTCTTC.